This T cell receptor (beta chain) was documented in a study of early T cells in non-severe SARS-CoV-2 infection. In the study overall: Unpaired chains resulted from sequencing bulk RNA of unsorted whole blood.

As part of library construction, unique molecular identifiers were attached to individual cDNA molecules. TCRdb reprocessed the 5' RACE reads via MiXCR and lists one record per CDR3 protein. The sample records 50,000 to 75,000 distinct CDR3 sequences, 7% to 10% being singletons. The CDR3 runs 14 residues. Trimming left V 5 bases short and J 4 bases short, with 14 bases between. Germline CDR1 and CDR2: MNHEY and SMNVEV (reference sequence). This clonotype is categorized as large. The chain has TRBV27 and TRBJ2-5; TRBD1 or TRBD2 may be the D gene (5 bases each). This clonotype was obtained from an adult who was a healthcare worker with PCR-confirmed SARS-CoV-2 infection or an uninfected control (not recorded which). The specimen comprised whole blood, sampled at baseline. The CDR3 bases are TGTGCCAGCAGTCATACCGGGACCTCAGAGACCCAGTACTTC. Translated: CASSHTGTSETQYF.